This TCR beta chain derives from a study of T cells in Graves' hyperthyroidism and ophthalmopathy. Study-level results: A model built on 13 V-J features separated ophthalmopathy from stable hyperthyroidism. Peripheral blood also featured most of the thyroid clonotypes expanded above 0.001.

This clonotype has ten or more counts. Its specificity is not known. Exclusions: uncontrolled infection, other autoimmune disease, pregnancy, lactation. This sample holds PBMCs from approximately 10 ml fresh peripheral blood. RNA transcripts served as the template for amplifying TCR beta CDR3 regions. In the first-round RT-PCR of the TCR CDR3, the HTBI primer set was used. MiXCR was run by TCRdb on the multiplex PCR reads, yielding one entry per CDR3 protein. There are hundreds of thousands of distinct CDR3 sequences in the sample; approximately 25% occur only once, and about 11% lies in the top ten. The CDR3 extends over 11 amino acids. The ends were cut back, 4 bases at V and 7 bases at J, with 7 bases in the middle. Germline V gene lookup returns CDR1 MNHEY and CDR2 SVGEGT.

The chain uses TRBV6-2 or TRBV6-3 and TRBJ1-2; maybe TRBD1 (5 bases). The sequence came from a woman aged 30 to 39 with Graves' ophthalmopathy. The sequenced material came from blood. CDR3 residues: CASSWGSGYTF. CDR3 in DNA: TGTGCCAGCAGTTGGGGCAGTGGCTACACCTTC.